The 32 T cell receptor beta chains listed next were all sequenced from one sample in a study of blood T cells in healthy people across ages. A second PCR, run for roughly 7 to 11 cycles, used a sample-barcoded 5' primer plus a J-beta primer mix. MiXCR, run by TCRdb on the 5' RACE reads, gives a single entry per CDR3 protein. The profile shows 910,000 or so distinct CDR3 sequences, 51% of them singletons. Sequenced input: blood. The receptors stem from an older woman in good health.

This clonotype was detected only a few times. The chain combines TRBV7-9 with TRBJ2-4; the match to TRBD1 covers 10 bases. The CDR3 consists of 15 residues. Trimming at V came to 1 base and at J to 8 bases, leaving 5 bases not matched to a gene. The germline gives CDR1 SEHNR, CDR2 FQNEAQ (reference sequence). The CDR3 is CASSLVGDRGDIQYF. The CDR3 DNA follows: TGTGCCAGCAGCTTAGTTGGGGACAGGGGAGACATTCAGTACTTC.

The V call is TRBV3-1, the J call TRBJ1-1; D uncertain. The CDR3 is made up of 12 amino acids. Germline CDR1 LGHDT, CDR2 YNNKEL (reference sequence). The V gene lost 3 bases and the J gene lost 11 bases, with 13 bases spanning the gap. CDR3: CASSQATSMAFF. The CDR3 DNA reads TGTGCCAGCAGCCAGGCGACATCGATGGCTTTCTTT.

The rearrangement links TRBV27 to TRBJ2-1; TRBD2 matches 12 bases. In germline, CDR1 is MNHEY, CDR2 SMNVEV (reference sequence). Germline trimming cut 3 bases from V and 2 bases from J; bases unmatched to any gene: 2. CDR3 length: 16 residues. CDR3 DNA: TGTGCCAGCAGTTTGACTAGCGGGAGTACCTACAATGAGCAGTTCTTC. Translation: CASSLTSGSTYNEQFF.

This clonotype has only a few counts. The chain recombines TRBV9 with TRBJ2-5; D possibly matches TRBD1 or TRBD2 (5 bases each). Per germline, CDR1 SGDLS and CDR2 YYNGEE. The CDR3 has 19 residues. The V and J ends lost 0 bases and 3 bases respectively, with 24 bases between them. CDR3 protein: CASSVDYPGARLTEETQYF. CDR3 DNA: TGTGCCAGCAGCGTAGATTATCCCGGGGCTCGACTTACGGAAGAGACCCAGTACTTC.

The chain combines TRBV20-1 with TRBJ2-3; TRBD2 matches 14 bases. Germline V lookup: CDR1 DFQATT, CDR2 SNEGSKA (reference sequence). Trimming removed 4 bases from V and 4 bases from J; junction bases left unmatched: 4. This CDR3 comprises 15 residues. The CDR3 sequence is CSAIRLAGGADTQYF. CDR3 in DNA: TGCAGTGCTATTCGACTAGCGGGAGGGGCAGATACGCAGTATTTT.

The sample holds a few counts of this clonotype. The chain combines TRBV7-2 with TRBJ2-3; 8 bases match TRBD2. The CDR3 is 15 residues long. J was trimmed by 5 bases and V by 5 bases; bases with no gene match: 9. The V gene's germline CDR1 is SGHTA and CDR2 FQGNSA. CDR3 in DNA: TGTGCCAGCAGCCCGTTGGCCGCGGGAGGAGATACGCAGTATTTT. This encodes CASSPLAAGGDTQYF.

The chain is built from TRBV12-3 or TRBV12-4 and TRBJ2-3; no reliable D call. The CDR3 has 15 amino acids. V dropped 5 bases and J dropped 3 bases, with 15 bases sitting between them. DNA for the CDR3: TGTGCCAGCAGTCGTATCGCAGGCAAGACAGATACGCAGTATTTT. Protein: CASSRIAGKTDTQYF.

This clonotype occurred once. The chain uses TRBV27 and TRBJ1-5, with unresolved D. The CDR3 consists of 14 residues. V was cut by 8 bases and J by 0 bases, with 11 bases left in between. Germline values: CDR1 MNHEY, CDR2 SMNVEV (reference sequence). The CDR3 spells CASASGYSNQPQHF. CDR3 nucleotides: TGTGCCAGCGCCTCCGGTTATAGCAATCAGCCCCAGCATTTT.

The gene calls are TRBV29-1 and TRBJ2-7; D gene ambiguous. CDR3 length: 13 residues. Germline CDR1 SQVTM, CDR2 ANQGSEA. The V end lost 6 bases, the J end lost 0 bases, and 12 bases lay between the germline ends. As DNA, the CDR3 is TGCAGCGTCCGTGTACGAATCTCCTACGAGCAGTACTTC. Encoded protein: CSVRVRISYEQYF.

The chain links TRBV30 to TRBJ2-1; TRBD1 is a possible D gene (6 bases). Germline V gives CDR1 GTSNPN, CDR2 SVGIG (reference sequence). This CDR3 is built from 16 residues. The V end lost 3 bases, the J end lost 3 bases, and 18 bases lay between the germline ends. CDR3 residues: CAWSPVGHGGYNEQFF. DNA for the CDR3: TGTGCCTGGAGCCCCGTGGGACATGGAGGCTACAATGAGCAGTTCTTC.

This chain joins TRBV20-1 and TRBJ2-1; D remains ambiguous. The ends were cut back, 1 base at V and 7 bases at J, with 14 bases in the middle. The CDR3 length is 14 residues. Per germline, CDR1 DFQATT and CDR2 SNEGSKA (reference sequence). In nucleotides, the CDR3 is TGCAGTGCTAGAGGCCGTCTGGCTATTAATGAGCAGTTCTTC. Translation: CSARGRLAINEQFF.

This clonotype was picked up a small number of times. The rearrangement links TRBV25-1 to TRBJ2-7; 8 positions match TRBD2. This CDR3 has 14 amino acids. The germline gives CDR1 MGHDK, CDR2 SYGVNS. V shed 4 bases and J 5 bases; nucleotides not matched to a gene: 7. CDR3 DNA sequence: TGTGCCAGCAGTGTGAGAGCGGGAGTAGACGAGCAGTACTTC. It is translated as CASSVRAGVDEQYF.

This clonotype was seen just once. The V gene is TRBV4-2, the J gene TRBJ2-4; tentative D call: TRBD2 (6 bases). The DNA end lines up better with TRBJ2-7; the J call may be wrong. CDR3 length: 14 amino acids. Germline V CDR1 and CDR2: LGHNA, YNFKEQ. The CDR3 sequence: CASSRSSEAYEQYF. DNA of the CDR3: TGTGCCAGCAGTCGATCTAGCGAGGCTTACGAGCAGTACTTC.

This clonotype has only a few counts. V gene TRBV6-1 combines with J gene TRBJ2-7; 7 bases fit TRBD2. V lost 4 bases, J lost 3 bases, and 9 bases stayed unmatched. This CDR3 has 15 residues. Germline CDR1 reads MNHNS; CDR2 reads SASEGT. The CDR3 region is CASSVVPGGSYEQYF. The CDR3 bases are TGTGCCAGCAGTGTAGTGCCGGGAGGTAGCTACGAGCAGTACTTC.

V usage is TRBV20-1 and J usage is TRBJ2-5, with 13 bases identical to TRBD2. The DNA end is a closer match to TRBJ2-7, so the J assignment may be wrong. Germline CDR1 DFQATT, CDR2 SNEGSKA (reference sequence). The CDR3 runs to 16 residues. CDR3 residues: CSAPLGTSGMRYEQYF. DNA for the CDR3: TGCAGTGCTCCCCTTGGGACTAGCGGGATGCGGTACGAGCAGTACTTC.

The chain links TRBV28 to TRBJ1-6; no reliable D call. The germline gives CDR1 MDHEN, CDR2 SYDVKM. The CDR3 consists of 12 residues. V lost 6 bases and J lost 11, with 11 bases in between. CDR3 residues: CASSQRLAPLHF. Here the CDR3 DNA reads TGTGCCAGCAGCCAACGGTTAGCACCCCTCCACTTT.

The gene calls are TRBV9 and TRBJ1-1; no firm D call. The V end was cut by 0 bases, the J end by 3 bases, with 9 bases between. The V gene's germline CDR1 is SGDLS and CDR2 YYNGEE. This CDR3 has 14 amino acids. CDR3 region: CASSVGRSYTEAFF. The CDR3 coding sequence is TGTGCCAGCAGCGTAGGTCGGTCGTACACTGAAGCTTTCTTT.

This clonotype was found a few times. The rearrangement joins TRBV4-1 to TRBJ2-7; no reliable D call. Germline V gives CDR1 MGHRA, CDR2 YSYEKL. This CDR3 region has 14 residues. V dropped 5 bases and J dropped 0 bases, with 11 bases sitting between them. The CDR3 coding sequence is TGCGCCAGCAGCTCAGACATTGTCTCCTACGAGCAGTACTTC. Encoded protein: CASSSDIVSYEQYF.

The table lists this clonotype with a few counts. The chain employs TRBV5-6 and TRBJ2-7, with a tentative D call TRBD1 (6 bases). This CDR3 has 15 residues. Trimming left V 5 bases short and J 2 bases short, with 17 bases between. Germline CDR1 reads SGHDT; CDR2 reads YYEEEE. The DNA of the CDR3 is TGTGCCAGCAGTTTCAAGACAGGACTCACCTACGAGCAGTACTTC. Amino acids: CASSFKTGLTYEQYF.

V gene TRBV6-6 combines with J gene TRBJ2-3; D is possibly TRBD2 (6 bases). The germline gives CDR1 MNHNY, CDR2 SVGAGI (reference sequence). There are 12 residues in the CDR3. V lost 11 bases and J 5 bases, leaving 14 bases between the germline ends. The CDR3 coding sequence is TGTGCCGTTCGGAGGGGATTAGATACGCAGTATTTT. It specifies CAVRRGLDTQYF.

A few counts support this clonotype. The chain uses TRBV7-2 and TRBJ2-7; 10 nucleotides line up with TRBD2. The CDR3 contains 15 residues. The V gene end was trimmed by 5 bases and the J gene end by 5 bases; junction bases not matched to a gene: 9. Germline CDR1 SGHTA, CDR2 FQGNSA. CDR3 nucleotide sequence: TGTGCCAGCAGCCCCCCTAGCGGGAGCGGCGACGAGCAGTACTTC. This sequence encodes CASSPPSGSGDEQYF.

This clonotype has ten or more counts. This chain connects TRBV6-2 or TRBV6-3 to TRBJ2-1; 11 bases align to TRBD2. The CDR3 covers 15 residues. With V trimmed by 2 bases and J by 5 bases, 2 bases remained unmatched. Germline loops: CDR1 MNHEY, CDR2 SVGEGT. The CDR3 nucleotides read TGTGCCAGCAGTTACGGGACTAGCGGAAACAATGAGCAGTTCTTC. Amino acids: CASSYGTSGNNEQFF.

In this sample, this clonotype turned up once. This chain connects TRBV7-2 to TRBJ1-5; 9 positions match TRBD1. The length of the CDR3 is 15 residues. The germline V gene has CDR1 SGHTA and CDR2 FQGNSA. V lost 5 bases and J lost 6; bases outside the gene matches: 8. The CDR3 region is CASSDRGGIGQPQHF. The CDR3 DNA follows: TGTGCCAGCAGCGACAGGGGGGGGATTGGTCAGCCCCAGCATTTT.

This chain links TRBV11-2 with TRBJ2-1; no clear D gene. The CDR3 length is 17 residues. Trimming removed 3 bases from V and 0 bases from J, with 15 bases in between. Per the germline V gene, CDR1 is SGHAT and CDR2 is FQNNGV. In nucleotides, the CDR3 is TGTGCCAGCAGCTTCCGTGTGGCGAAAAGCTCCTACAATGAGCAGTTCTTC. It encodes CASSFRVAKSSYNEQFF. The full variable domain, rest sourced from reference TRBV11-2 and TRBJ2-1, is EAGVAQSPRYKIIEKRQSVAFWCNPISGHATLYWYQQILGQGPKLLIQFQNNGVVDDSQLPKDRFSAERLKGVDSTLKIQPAKLEDSAVYLCASSFRVAKSSYNEQFFGPGTRLTVL.

This chain joins TRBV27 and TRBJ1-5, with D possibly being TRBD1 (5 bases). This CDR3 contains 15 residues. Trimming stripped 5 bases from V and 3 bases from J, with 14 bases between. Germline assignment: CDR1 MNHEY and CDR2 SMNVEV (reference sequence). CDR3 coding DNA: TGTGCCAGCAGTCCGTTTGGGGGATACAATCAGCCCCAGCATTTT. Encoded protein: CASSPFGGYNQPQHF.

Remarks on this clonotype: Compared with germline, one end of the junction differs, possibly owing to a read error. The chain employs TRBV7-3 and TRBJ2-7, with TRBD1 as a possible D gene (6 bases). The end of the DNA fits TRBJ2-5 better, so the J call may be wrong. CDR1 is SGHTA, CDR2 FQGTGA, per germline. The CDR3 is 13 residues long. The CDR3 region has the DNA TGTGCCAGCAGCCAAGGGGGACAAGGGACCCAGTACTTC. Translating gives CASSQGGQGTQYF.

The sample holds a few counts of this clonotype. V is TRBV6-1 and J is TRBJ2-4; TRBD2 agrees at 8 bases. The DNA end is more similar to TRBJ2-7, so the J call may be wrong. The CDR3 length is 15 residues. CDR1 is MNHNS, CDR2 SASEGT, per germline. CDR3 protein: CASSEEASGFYEQYF. CDR3 in DNA: TGTGCCAGCAGTGAAGAAGCTAGCGGGTTCTACGAGCAGTACTTC.

This clonotype was seen a few times. The chain uses TRBV7-9 and TRBJ2-7, with D perhaps TRBD2 (6 bases). This CDR3 has 16 amino acids. Trimming removed 5 bases from V and 0 bases from J, with 17 bases in between. Germline V gene data show CDR1 as SEHNR and CDR2 as FQNEAQ (reference sequence). CDR3 sequence: CASSQGWAGSSYEQYF. Written as DNA, the CDR3 is TGTGCCAGCAGCCAAGGATGGGCGGGGAGCTCCTACGAGCAGTACTTC.

The chain recombines TRBV15 with TRBJ1-1; D is uncertain. V shed 0 bases and J shed 5 bases, with 7 bases lying between them. CDR1 LNHNV and CDR2 YYDKDF come from the germline V gene (reference sequence). The CDR3 is 13 residues long. DNA for the CDR3: TGTGCCACCAGCAGAGATCCGGGGACTGAAGCTTTCTTT. This gives the protein CATSRDPGTEAFF.

V usage is TRBV27 and J usage is TRBJ2-1; D is ambiguous. This CDR3 is 14 amino acids long. The V and J ends lost 6 bases and 5 bases respectively, with 14 bases between them. Germline V gene lookup returns CDR1 MNHEY and CDR2 SMNVEV (reference sequence). The CDR3 DNA reads as TGTGCCAGCAGAGGACCTACCACTCACAATGAGCAGTTCTTC. This translates into CASRGPTTHNEQFF.

The V gene is TRBV5-1, the J gene TRBJ1-5, with 8 bases matching TRBD1. The CDR3 contains 15 residues. Per the germline V gene, CDR1 is SGHRS and CDR2 is YFSETQ. Unmatched junction bases numbered 2, after V lost 0 bases and J lost 3 bases. The CDR3 here is CASSLEGQDNQPQHF. DNA for the CDR3: TGCGCCAGCAGCTTGGAGGGACAGGACAATCAGCCCCAGCATTTT.

The chain joins TRBV20-1 to TRBJ2-3; TRBD2 aligns across 7 bases. Germline V gene data show CDR1 as DFQATT and CDR2 as SNEGSKA (reference sequence). The length of the CDR3 is 14 residues. V dropped 0 bases and J dropped 1; count of bases not matched to a gene: 1. CDR3 amino acids: CSARDSGRTDTQYF. CDR3 DNA: TGCAGTGCTAGAGATAGCGGGCGCACAGATACGCAGTATTTT.